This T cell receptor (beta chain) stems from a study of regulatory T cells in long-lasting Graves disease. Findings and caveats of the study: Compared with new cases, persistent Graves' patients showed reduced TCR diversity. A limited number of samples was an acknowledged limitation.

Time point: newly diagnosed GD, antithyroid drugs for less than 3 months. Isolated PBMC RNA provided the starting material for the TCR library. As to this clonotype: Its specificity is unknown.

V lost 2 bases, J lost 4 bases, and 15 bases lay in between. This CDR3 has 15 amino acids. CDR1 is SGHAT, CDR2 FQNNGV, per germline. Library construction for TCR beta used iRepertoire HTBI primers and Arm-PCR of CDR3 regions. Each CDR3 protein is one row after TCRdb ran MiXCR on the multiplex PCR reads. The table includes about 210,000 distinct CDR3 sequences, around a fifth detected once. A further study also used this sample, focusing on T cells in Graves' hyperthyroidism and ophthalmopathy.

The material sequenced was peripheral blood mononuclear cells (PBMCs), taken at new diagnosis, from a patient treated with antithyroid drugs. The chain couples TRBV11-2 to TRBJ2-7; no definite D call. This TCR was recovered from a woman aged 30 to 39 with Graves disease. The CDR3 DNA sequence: TGTGCCAGCAGCTTACTGTTCACTTCGTCTTACGAGCAGTACTTC. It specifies CASSLLFTSSYEQYF.